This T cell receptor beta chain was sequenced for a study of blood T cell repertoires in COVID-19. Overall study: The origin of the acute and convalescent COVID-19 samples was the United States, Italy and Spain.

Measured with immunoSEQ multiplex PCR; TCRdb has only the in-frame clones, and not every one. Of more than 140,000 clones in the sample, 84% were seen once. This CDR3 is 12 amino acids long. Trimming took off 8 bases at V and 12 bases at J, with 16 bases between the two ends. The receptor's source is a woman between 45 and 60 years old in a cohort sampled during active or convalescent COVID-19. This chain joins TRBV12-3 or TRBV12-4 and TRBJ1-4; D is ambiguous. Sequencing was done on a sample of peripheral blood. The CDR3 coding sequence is TGTGCCAGCTCCACCTCTAACCAAGAACTGTTTTTT. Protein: CASSTSNQELFF.